The 5 T cell receptor beta chains presented below share a single source sample, sequenced in a study of T cells in Graves' hyperthyroidism and ophthalmopathy. Amplification yielded TCR beta CDR3 regions, with RNA transcripts as the source. The HTBI primer set was used in a first-round RT-PCR of the TCR CDR3. TCRdb redid the calling of the multiplex PCR reads with MiXCR, one entry per CDR3 protein. Altogether fewer than 750,000 distinct CDR3 sequences are present, 46% being singletons, with the ten largest covering approximately 8.4%. The sequenced sample was peripheral blood or thyroid tissue (not recorded which). These receptors all stem from a woman aged 18-29 years with Graves' hyperthyroidism.

In this sample, this clonotype turned up many times. V gene TRBV5-1 combines with J gene TRBJ2-7, with 7 bases matching TRBD1. Germline values: CDR1 SGHRS, CDR2 YFSETQ. The CDR3 spans 13 residues. J lost 3 bases, V lost 4 bases, and 4 bases had no gene match. The CDR3 sequence: CASSVGQNYEQYF. CDR3 nucleotides: TGCGCCAGCAGCGTGGGACAGAACTACGAGCAGTACTTC.

This clonotype was seen at least ten times. CDR3 amino acids: CASSFEASTNYGYTF. CDR3 coding DNA: TGTGCCAGCAGCTTTGAGGCATCTACTAACTATGGCTACACCTTC. The chain has TRBV7-3 and TRBJ1-2; D gene unclear. This CDR3 comprises 15 residues. V lost 3 bases and J 0 bases, leaving 11 bases between the germline ends. Germline loops: CDR1 SGHTA, CDR2 FQGTGA.

The chain uses TRBV29-1 and TRBJ2-7; the D is unclear. The germline gives CDR1 SQVTM, CDR2 ANQGSEA. The CDR3 has 11 amino acids. Trimming shortened V by 8 bases and J by 3 bases, and 11 bases separated the two germline ends. The CDR3 coding sequence is TGCAGCCTCGCCGATGGCTACGAGCAGTACTTC. Translation: CSLADGYEQYF.

The chain is built from TRBV6-5 and TRBJ1-1; D unresolved. The CDR3 has 15 residues. Trimming removed 5 bases at V and 5 bases at J, with 18 bases between. The germline CDR1 and CDR2 sequences are MNHEY and SVGAGI. CDR3 DNA: TGTGCCAGCAGTGATCGTTCGGGGTGGAAAACTGAAGCTTTCTTT. Translated: CASSDRSGWKTEAFF.

The table lists this clonotype with a count of one. The chain couples TRBV24-1 to TRBJ2-5; 11 nucleotides agree with TRBD1. The CDR3 is made up of 17 amino acids. With 4 bases clipped from V and 5 bases from J, the junction kept 11 bases outside the gene matches. From germline, CDR1 is KGHDR and CDR2 SFDVKD. CDR3 in DNA: TGTGCCACCAGTGACCCTTCCGGGACAGGGGGGAAGGAGACCCAGTACTTC. Amino acids: CATSDPSGTGGKETQYF.